This TCR beta chain stems from a study of beta chain features in type 1 diabetes. In the study overall: Similarity in age, gender and cell yields was seen between patients and healthy donors. Overall study findings and caveats: A possible short-template PCR bias applies equally to patients and controls. VDJ junctions from patients with type 1 diabetes contained fewer insertions and more deletions.

Naive, central memory, regulatory and stem cell-like memory cells within the CD4+ compartment were sorted using CD45RO/CCR7/CD25/CD127/CD95/CD27. This clone was found a few times. The target antigen is unknown. The isolated RNA, all of it, was reverse transcribed, so expressed TCRB transcripts were what got sequenced. Only in-frame clones appear in the TCRdb table, and some are missing; sequencing was by immunoSEQ multiplex PCR. This sample carries 900,000 or so clones, roughly 15% of them seen once, and the ten largest clones take 0.02% to 0.025%. Germline V gene data show CDR1 as SNHLY and CDR2 as FYNNEI. The CDR3 covers 8 residues. Trimming removed 3 bases from V and 11 bases from J, with 0 bases in between.

The chain carries TRBV2 and TRBJ2-3, with unresolved D. The material sequenced was naive CD4+ T cells from blood. The sequence came from a woman between 18 and 29 years old in good health. CDR3 residues: CASSEQYF. CDR3 nucleotide sequence: TGTGCCAGCAGTGAGCAGTATTTT.